This TCR beta chain was observed in a study of blood T cell repertoires in COVID-19. Study summary: The study drew acute and convalescent COVID-19 samples from the United States, Italy and Spain.

Produced via immunoSEQ multiplex PCR; TCRdb's table is partial and in-frame only. Of under 300,000 clones in the sample, about nine tenths were seen once. V dropped 1 base and J dropped 4; count of bases not matched to a gene: 13. The CDR3 has 18 amino acids. In germline, CDR1 is LNHNV, CDR2 YYDKDF (reference sequence). This sequence originates from a woman in her 40s who had recovered from COVID-19. The chain couples TRBV15 to TRBJ2-1, with 7 bases lining up with TRBD2. What was sequenced was peripheral blood. The CDR3, as DNA: TGTGCCACCAGCAGAGCCCCAGCCGAGAGCGGGGCTTACAATGAGCAGTTCTTC. Amino acids: CATSRAPAESGAYNEQFF.